One sample yielded the 10 T cell receptor beta chains listed below, sequenced in a study of blood T cell repertoires in COVID-19. The repertoire was sequenced with immunoSEQ multiplex PCR; TCRdb's copy has only in-frame clones and lacks some. The sample records around 78,000 clones, around 84% being singletons. The sample comprised peripheral blood. The receptors originated from a man between 65 and 85 years old with active or convalescent COVID-19.

The rearrangement joins TRBV6-5 to TRBJ2-1, with D possibly matching TRBD2 (6 bases). The CDR3 spans 15 residues. Trimming cost V 0 bases and J 10 bases, with 16 bases left between them. From germline, CDR1 is MNHEY and CDR2 SVGAGI. Written as DNA, the CDR3 is TGTGCCAGCAGTTACTCGATCAGCGGGTGGGAGGAGCAGTTCTTC. Protein: CASSYSISGWEEQFF.

This sequence joins TRBV10-3 and TRBJ2-7, with 10 bases lining up with TRBD2. The germline CDR1 and CDR2 sequences are ENHRY and SYGVKD. With V trimmed by 0 bases and J by 6 bases, 5 bases remained unmatched. The CDR3 runs to 15 residues. The CDR3 DNA sequence: TGTGCCATCAGTGAGTCACCTAGCGGGAGCGCCGAGCAGTACTTC. Protein product: CAISESPSGSAEQYF.

This chain links TRBV6-5 with TRBJ1-1; TRBD1 is a possible D gene (6 bases). Between the trimmed V and J ends, which lost 5 bases and 4 bases, there was a span of 17 bases. The CDR3 totals 15 residues. Germline CDR1 MNHEY, CDR2 SVGAGI. Here the CDR3 DNA reads TGTGCCAGCAGTAACCCACAGGGAGTTGGCACTGAAGCTTTCTTT. Protein product: CASSNPQGVGTEAFF.

The chain has TRBV18 and TRBJ1-2, with TRBD1 identical over 10 bases. This CDR3 comprises 15 residues. With 0 bases clipped from V and 4 bases from J, the junction kept 2 bases outside the gene matches. The germline CDR1 and CDR2 sequences are KGHSH and LQKENI. CDR3 nucleotide sequence: TGTGCCAGCTCACCACCCGGGACAGGGGCCTATGGCTACACCTTC. It encodes CASSPPGTGAYGYTF. The full variable domain, in which reference TRBV18 and TRBJ1-2 provide the parts outside the CDR3, is NAGVMQNPRHLVRRRGQEARLRCSPMKGHSHVYWYRQLPEEGLKFMVYLQKENIIDESGMPKERFSAEFPKEGPSILRIQQVVRGDSAAYFCASSPPGTGAYGYTFGSGTRLTVV.

This CDR3 reads CASSGPGEETQYF. DNA for the CDR3: TGTGCCAGCAGCGGCCCAGGGGAAGAGACCCAGTACTTC. The V and J genes are TRBV9 and TRBJ2-5; TRBD1 is a possible D gene (6 bases). The CDR3 runs 13 residues. The ends were cut back, 3 bases at V and 3 bases at J, with 9 bases in the middle. CDR1 is SGDLS and CDR2 is YYNGEE in the germline V gene.

This clone was observed a single time. V gene TRBV4-1 combines with J gene TRBJ2-7; maybe TRBD1 (6 bases). V was clipped by 1 base and J by 4 bases, with 14 bases between them. The CDR3 runs 15 residues. From germline, CDR1 is MGHRA and CDR2 YSYEKL. CDR3 DNA: TGCGCCAGCAGCCAAGTTATCAGGGGTGGGTACGAGCAGTACTTC. It is translated as CASSQVIRGGYEQYF.

The J gene is TRBJ2-3, the V gene TRBV18; perhaps TRBD2 as D (6 bases). This CDR3 has 15 residues. V lost 3 bases, J lost 8 bases, and 18 bases lay in between. The V gene's germline CDR1 is KGHSH and CDR2 LQKENI. As DNA, the CDR3 is TGTGCCAGCTCACCTGCAGAGGGACTTGCCCCTACGCAGTATTTT. This translates into CASSPAEGLAPTQYF.

This chain joins TRBV21-1 and TRBJ2-7; the table's TRBD1 call for D was not verified on the DNA. TRBV21-1 is listed as a pseudogene. This CDR3 comprises 14 residues. The CDR3 DNA sequence: TGTGCCAGCAGCTGCAGGGGGAGCTTCTACGAGCAGTACTTC. Its translation is CASSCRGSFYEQYF.

The chain joins TRBV6-5 to TRBJ2-5; 7 bases line up with TRBD1. From germline, CDR1 is MNHEY and CDR2 SVGAGI. The CDR3 extends over 13 amino acids. Trimming removed 8 bases from V and 4 bases from J; junction bases left unmatched: 7. The CDR3 loop reads CASSPGQLETQYF. CDR3 bases: TGTGCCAGCTCTCCGGGACAGCTAGAGACCCAGTACTTC.

V is TRBV10-3 and J is TRBJ2-1, with a weak D call TRBD2 (5 bases). The CDR3 is made up of 13 amino acids. Germline CDR1 and CDR2: ENHRY and SYGVKD. The V end was cut by 11 bases, the J end by 2 bases, with 13 bases between. The CDR3 loop reads CAAAERAYNEQFF. The CDR3 bases are TGTGCCGCCGCGGAGAGGGCCTACAATGAGCAGTTCTTC.